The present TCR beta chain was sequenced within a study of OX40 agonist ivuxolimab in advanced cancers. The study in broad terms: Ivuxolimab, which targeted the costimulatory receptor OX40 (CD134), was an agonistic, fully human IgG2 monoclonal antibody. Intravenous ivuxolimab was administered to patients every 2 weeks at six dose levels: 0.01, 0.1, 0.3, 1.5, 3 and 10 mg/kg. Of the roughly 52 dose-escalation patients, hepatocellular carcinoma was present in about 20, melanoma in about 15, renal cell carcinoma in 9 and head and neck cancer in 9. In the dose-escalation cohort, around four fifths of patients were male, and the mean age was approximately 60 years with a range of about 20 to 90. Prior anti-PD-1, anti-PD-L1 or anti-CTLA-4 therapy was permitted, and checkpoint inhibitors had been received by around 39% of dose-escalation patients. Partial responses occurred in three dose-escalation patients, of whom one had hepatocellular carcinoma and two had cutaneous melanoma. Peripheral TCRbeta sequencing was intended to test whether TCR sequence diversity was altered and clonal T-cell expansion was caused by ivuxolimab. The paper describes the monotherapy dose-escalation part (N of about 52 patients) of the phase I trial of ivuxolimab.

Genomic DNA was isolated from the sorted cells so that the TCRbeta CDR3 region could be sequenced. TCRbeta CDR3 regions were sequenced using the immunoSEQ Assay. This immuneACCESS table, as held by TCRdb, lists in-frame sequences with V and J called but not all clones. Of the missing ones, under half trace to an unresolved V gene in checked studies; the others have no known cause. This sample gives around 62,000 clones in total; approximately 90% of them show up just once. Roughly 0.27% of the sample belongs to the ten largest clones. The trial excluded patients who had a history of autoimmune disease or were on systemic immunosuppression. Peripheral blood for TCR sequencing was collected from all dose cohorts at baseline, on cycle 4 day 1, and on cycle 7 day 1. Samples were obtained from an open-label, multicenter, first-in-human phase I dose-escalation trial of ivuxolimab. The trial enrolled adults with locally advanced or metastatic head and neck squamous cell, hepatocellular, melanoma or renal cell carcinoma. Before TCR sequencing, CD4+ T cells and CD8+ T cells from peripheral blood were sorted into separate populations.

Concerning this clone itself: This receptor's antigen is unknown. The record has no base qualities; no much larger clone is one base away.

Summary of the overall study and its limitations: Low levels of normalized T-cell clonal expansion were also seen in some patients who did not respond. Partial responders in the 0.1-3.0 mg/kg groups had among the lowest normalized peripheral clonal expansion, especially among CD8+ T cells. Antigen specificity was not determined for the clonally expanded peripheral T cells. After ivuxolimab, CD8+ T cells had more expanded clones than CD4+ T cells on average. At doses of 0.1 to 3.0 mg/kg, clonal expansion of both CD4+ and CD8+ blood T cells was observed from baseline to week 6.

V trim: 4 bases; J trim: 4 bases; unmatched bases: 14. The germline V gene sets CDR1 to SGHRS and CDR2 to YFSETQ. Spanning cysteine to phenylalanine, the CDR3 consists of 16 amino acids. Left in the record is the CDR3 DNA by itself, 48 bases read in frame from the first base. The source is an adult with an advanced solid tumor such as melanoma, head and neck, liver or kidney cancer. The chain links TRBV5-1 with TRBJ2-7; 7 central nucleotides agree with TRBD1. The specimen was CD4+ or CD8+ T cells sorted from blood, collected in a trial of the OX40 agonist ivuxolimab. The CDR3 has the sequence CASSPERGGFGYEQYF. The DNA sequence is TGCGCCAGCAGCCCGGAGCGAGGGGGCTTCGGGTACGAGCAGTACTTC.